The entry that follows covers one T cell receptor beta chain sequence. Its antigen is as yet unknown. These data originate in a study of T-cell reconstitution after alpha-beta-depleted transplantation in children. Notes on the study in general: About two months after transplant, alpha-beta T cells reportedly came from several hundred expanded graft clones. Where some patients showed high TCRbeta diversity at day 60, it came from recipient T cells and thymic progenitors that had survived. T cells produced anew were the main source of T-cell counts and diversity one year after transplant.

Unique molecular identifiers were incorporated when the TCRbeta library was constructed. TCRdb reanalysed the PCR reads using MiXCR and keeps one entry per CDR3 protein. The sample has 550,000 to 600,000 distinct CDR3 sequences, about 23% seen once. Germline V gene sequence: CDR1 MDHEN, CDR2 SYDVKM. CDR3 length equals 17 residues. V dropped 9 bases and J dropped 1; count of bases not matched to a gene: 9. Sequencing was performed on PBMCs, mostly from graft donor cells, taken 360 days after TCRalphabeta/CD19-depleted stem cell transplant. The clonotype was recovered from a boy in the first two years of life who had a stem cell transplant for acute myeloid leukemia, so the T cells may come from the graft donor. The chain couples TRBV28 to TRBJ2-6; TRBD1 agrees at 10 bases. The CDR3 DNA reads as TGTGCCAGTACACCGGGACAGGGGTTTTCTGGGGCCAACGTCCTGACTTTC. It encodes CASTPGQGFSGANVLTF.